These T cell receptor beta chains were read from a single sample in a study of blood T cell repertoires in COVID-19. Profiled with immunoSEQ multiplex PCR; TCRdb holds only in-frame clones, not every one. The repertoire consists of approximately 260,000 clones, with 86% occurring once and the leading ten covering roughly 3.1%. The sequenced sample was PBMCs or T cells enriched from blood (not recorded which). The origin of the receptors is a woman aged 40 to 50 with acute COVID-19. Each CDR3 is given with its conserved first and last residue. A D gene is named only where the DNA matches it firmly. Size tells how often a clone was seen (once, few, many) or the class of an expanded clone, and some rows leave it out.

>-|TRBJ2-1|TRBV19|once
TGTGCCAGTAGTTCTTACAATGAGCAGTTCTTC
CASSSYNEQFF
>-|TRBJ2-1|TRBV7-9|-
TGTGCCAGCAGCCCAGAACGGGTTGAGCAGTTCTTC
CASSPERVEQFF
>TRBD2|TRBJ2-1|TRBV3-1/TRBV3-2|-
TGTGCCAGCAGCCAATCCACTAGCGGGTATTACAATGAGCAGTTCTTC
CASSQSTSGYYNEQFF
>TRBD2|TRBJ2-5|TRBV5-1|few
TGCGCCAGCAGCTTGGTTGGGACTAGCGGGAGTGGAGAGACCCAGTACTTC
CASSLVGTSGSGETQYF
>TRBD2|TRBJ2-1|TRBV7-6|once
TGTGCCAGCAGCCATTCTCTAGCGGGAGGGGCCCGGGAGAATGAGCAGTTCTTC
CASSHSLAGGARENEQFF
>-|TRBJ2-7|TRBV11-2|-
TGTGCCAGCAGCGGGGGGGCTTACGAGCAGTACTTC
CASSGGAYEQYF
>TRBD1|TRBJ1-6|TRBV12-5|-
TGTGCTAGTGGTTTGGCCGGGGACAGGGGGCCTAATTCACCCCTCCACTTT
CASGLAGDRGPNSPLHF
>-|TRBJ1-1|TRBV18|-
TGTGCCAGCTCACCTAACAGGGATGAAGCTTTCTTT
CASSPNRDEAFF
>TRBD2|TRBJ2-4|TRBV18|-
TGTGCCAGCTCAACCCTAGCGGACATAGCCAAAAACATTCAGTACTTC
CASSTLADIAKNIQYF
>TRBD2|TRBJ2-1|TRBV5-6|-
TGTGCCAGCAGCTACCCGGGTCTAGCGGGAGCGGGTGAGCAGTTCTTC
CASSYPGLAGAGEQFF
>TRBD1|TRBJ1-2|TRBV11-2|-
TGTGCCAGCAGCTTTGGGACAGGGCCAGGAGGCTACACCTTC
CASSFGTGPGGYTF
>-|TRBJ1-6|TRBV19|-
TGTGCCAGTAGTATGGTCAGTGGCTATAATTCACCCCTCCACTTT
CASSMVSGYNSPLHF
>TRBD2|TRBJ2-4|TRBV3-1/TRBV3-2|-
TGTGCCAGCAGCCAAGGACTAGCGGGAGGGTACAAAAACATTCAGTACTTC
CASSQGLAGGYKNIQYF